These T cell receptor beta chains were read from a single sample in a study of T cell repertoires in cytomegalovirus infection. TCRdb redid the calling of the reads with MiXCR, one entry per CDR3 protein. The repertoire includes hundreds of thousands of distinct CDR3 sequences, 24% of them detected once, and roughly 8% sits in the top ten. What was sequenced was CD8+ T cells from PBMCs. The receptors come from a human donor in good health (CMV status not recorded). Some clones in this sample may be carry-over from other donors' samples. Both conserved end residues are part of each CDR3. Each record gives: V gene, J gene, D gene, CDR3 protein. The D gene is left open where the match is weak.

>TRBV7-8|TRBJ2-1|NA
CASSLDGGTVYNEQFF
>TRBV28|TRBJ2-1|TRBD1
CASSPPIRWGQGLFGNEQFF
>TRBV6-2/TRBV6-3|TRBJ2-3|NA
CASSYWRLTDTQYF
>TRBV28|TRBJ1-4|NA
CASSVGAARNEKLFF
>TRBV27|TRBJ1-2|NA
CASSFGPVNGYTF
>TRBV5-1|TRBJ2-5|TRBD2
CASSLTSGGRETQYF
>TRBV29-1|TRBJ2-2|NA
CRVHGAGASCWELFF
>TRBV20-1|TRBJ1-2|NA
CSAIYGYTF
>TRBV12-3/TRBV12-4|TRBJ1-2|NA
CASRLNRAPSDYGYTF
>TRBV28|TRBJ1-2|TRBD1
CASSTTGSGYTF
>TRBV2|TRBJ1-2|NA
CAIRLKGLVYGYTF
>TRBV29-1|TRBJ1-1|NA
CSVDVGAPNTEAFF
>TRBV7-2|TRBJ2-6|NA
CASSLNRGPGANVLTF
>TRBV28|TRBJ1-6|NA
CASSPGTPSSYNSPLHF
>TRBV5-6|TRBJ1-5|NA
CANSLEGGGYNQPQHF
>TRBV5-1|TRBJ2-7|TRBD2
CASSYGSGTTYEQYF
>TRBV4-3|TRBJ2-5|NA
CASSQDSAVQETQYF
>TRBV12-3/TRBV12-4|TRBJ2-5|NA
CASSSPRGVQETQYF
>TRBV7-2|TRBJ1-2|NA
CASSPTDIYGYTF
>TRBV7-3|TRBJ2-3|TRBD2
CASRHLAGDTDTQYF
>TRBV14|TRBJ1-1|NA
CASSFSNREMNTEAFF
>TRBV6-5|TRBJ2-3|NA
CASSYSRTPLTDTQYF
>TRBV20-1|TRBJ1-6|NA
CSARSYRDDPSRSPLHF